The clone carrying this T cell receptor (beta chain) was seen many times. The antigen is unknown. This CDR3 spans 14 amino acids. V shed 3 bases, J shed 5 bases, and the junction held 2 bases outside the gene matches. This entry comes from a study of CD8 T cells in ankylosing spondylitis. Findings and caveats of the study: Matched ankylosing spondylitis synovial fluid reportedly contained a significantly enriched population of disease-linked clones. Peripheral blood held disease-linked clones only at relatively low frequency, and these were CD8+. What seemed typical of ankylosing spondylitis blood was a TCR beta motif built from several highly homologous variants.

TCRdb reprocessed the 5' RACE reads with MiXCR, giving one entry per CDR3 protein. The table records just under 550,000 distinct CDR3 sequences, approximately 11% of them present only once. The source of this sequence is a male donor with ankylosing spondylitis. The rearrangement joins TRBV12-3 or TRBV12-4 to TRBJ2-2, with 8 bases that match TRBD2. The source material was blood, either unsorted or a sorted T cell fraction (not recorded which). CDR3 bases: TGTGCCAGCAGTTTCCGGGAGGGTACCGGGGAGCTGTTTTTT. This translates into CASSFREGTGELFF.